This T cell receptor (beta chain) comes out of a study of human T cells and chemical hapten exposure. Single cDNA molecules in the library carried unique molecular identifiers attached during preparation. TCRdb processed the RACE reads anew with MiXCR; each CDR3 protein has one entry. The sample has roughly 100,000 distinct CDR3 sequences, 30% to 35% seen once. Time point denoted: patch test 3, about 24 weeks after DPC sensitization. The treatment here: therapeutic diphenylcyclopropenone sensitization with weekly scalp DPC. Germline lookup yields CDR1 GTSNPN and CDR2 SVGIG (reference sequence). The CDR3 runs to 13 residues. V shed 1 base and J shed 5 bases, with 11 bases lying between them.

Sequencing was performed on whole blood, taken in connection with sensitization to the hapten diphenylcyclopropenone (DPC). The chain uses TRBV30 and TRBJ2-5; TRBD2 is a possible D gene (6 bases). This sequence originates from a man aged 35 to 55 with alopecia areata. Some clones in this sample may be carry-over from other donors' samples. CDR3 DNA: TGTGCCTGGAGTGGGACGGGAGCGGAGACCCAGTACTTC. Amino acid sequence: CAWSGTGAETQYF.